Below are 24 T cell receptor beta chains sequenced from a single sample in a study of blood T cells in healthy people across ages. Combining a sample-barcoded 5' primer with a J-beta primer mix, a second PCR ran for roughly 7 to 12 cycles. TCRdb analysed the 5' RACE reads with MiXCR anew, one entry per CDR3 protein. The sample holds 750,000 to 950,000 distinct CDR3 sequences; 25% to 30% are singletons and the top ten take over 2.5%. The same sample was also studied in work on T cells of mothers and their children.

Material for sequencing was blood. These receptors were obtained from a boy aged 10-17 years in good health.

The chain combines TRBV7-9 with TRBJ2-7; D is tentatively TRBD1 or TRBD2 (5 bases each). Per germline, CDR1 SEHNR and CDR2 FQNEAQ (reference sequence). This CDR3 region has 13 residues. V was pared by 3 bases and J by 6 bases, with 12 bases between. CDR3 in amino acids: CASSFPGTSEQYF. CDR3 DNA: TGTGCCAGCAGCTTTCCCGGGACGTCCGAGCAGTACTTC. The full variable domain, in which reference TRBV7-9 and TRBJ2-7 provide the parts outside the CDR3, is DTGVSQNPRHKITKRGQNVTFRCDPISEHNRLYWYRQTLGQGPEFLTYFQNEAQLEKSRLLSDRFSAERPKGSFSTLEIQRTEQGDSAMYLCASSFPGTSEQYFGPGTRLTVT.

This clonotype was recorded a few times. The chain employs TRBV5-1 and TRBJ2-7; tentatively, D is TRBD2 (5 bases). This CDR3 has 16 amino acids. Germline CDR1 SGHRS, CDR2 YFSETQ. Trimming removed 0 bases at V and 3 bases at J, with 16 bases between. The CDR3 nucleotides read TGCGCCAGCAGCTTGGACCGACTTAGTAGCGTCTACGAGCAGTACTTC. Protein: CASSLDRLSSVYEQYF.

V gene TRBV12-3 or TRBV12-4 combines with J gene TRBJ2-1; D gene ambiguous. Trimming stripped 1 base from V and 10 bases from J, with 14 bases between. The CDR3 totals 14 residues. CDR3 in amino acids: CASSLGPTGAEQFF. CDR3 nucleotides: TGTGCCAGCAGTTTAGGACCTACTGGTGCCGAGCAGTTCTTC.

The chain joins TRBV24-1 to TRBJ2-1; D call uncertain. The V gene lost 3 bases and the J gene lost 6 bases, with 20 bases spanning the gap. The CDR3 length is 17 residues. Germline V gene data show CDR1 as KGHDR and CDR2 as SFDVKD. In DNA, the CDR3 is TGTGCCACCAGTGATCCGTCACTATCACGATCGGTCAATGAGCAGTTCTTC. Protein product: CATSDPSLSRSVNEQFF.

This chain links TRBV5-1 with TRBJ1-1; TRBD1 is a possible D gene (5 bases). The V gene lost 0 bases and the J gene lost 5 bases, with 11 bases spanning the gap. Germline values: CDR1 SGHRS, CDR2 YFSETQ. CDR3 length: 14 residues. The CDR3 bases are TGCGCCAGCAGCTTGGCCGTGGCAGGGACTGAAGCTTTCTTT. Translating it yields CASSLAVAGTEAFF. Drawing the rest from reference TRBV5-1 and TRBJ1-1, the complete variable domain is KAGVTQTPRYLIKTRGQQVTLSCSPISGHRSVSWYQQTPGQGLQFLFEYFSETQRNKGNFPGRFSGRQFSNSRSEMNVSTLELGDSALYLCASSLAVAGTEAFFGQGTRLTVV.

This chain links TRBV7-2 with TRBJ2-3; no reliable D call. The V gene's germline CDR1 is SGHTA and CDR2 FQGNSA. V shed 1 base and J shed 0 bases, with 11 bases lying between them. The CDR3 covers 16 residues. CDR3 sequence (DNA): TGTGCCAGCAGCTTAGTGCGACTGGCTAGCACAGATACGCAGTATTTT. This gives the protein CASSLVRLASTDTQYF.

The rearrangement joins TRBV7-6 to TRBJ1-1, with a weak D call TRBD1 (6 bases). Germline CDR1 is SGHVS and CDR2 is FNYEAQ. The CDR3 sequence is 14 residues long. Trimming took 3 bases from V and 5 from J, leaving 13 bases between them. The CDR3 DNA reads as TGTGCCAGCAGCTTGACAGGCCTTATTACTGAAGCTTTCTTT. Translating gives CASSLTGLITEAFF.

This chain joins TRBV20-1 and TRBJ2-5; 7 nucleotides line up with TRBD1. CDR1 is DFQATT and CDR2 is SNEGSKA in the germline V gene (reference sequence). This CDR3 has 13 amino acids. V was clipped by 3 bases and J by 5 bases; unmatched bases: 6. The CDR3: CSASPDREETQYF. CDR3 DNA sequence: TGCAGTGCTAGCCCAGACAGGGAGGAGACCCAGTACTTC.

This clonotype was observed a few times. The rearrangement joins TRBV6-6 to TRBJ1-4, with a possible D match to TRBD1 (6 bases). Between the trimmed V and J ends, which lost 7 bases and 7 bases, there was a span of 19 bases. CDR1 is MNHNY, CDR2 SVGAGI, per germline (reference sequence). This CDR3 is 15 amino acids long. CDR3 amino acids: CASTSDGGLFEKLFF. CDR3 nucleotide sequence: TGTGCCAGCACCTCAGACGGGGGGCTATTTGAAAAACTGTTTTTT.

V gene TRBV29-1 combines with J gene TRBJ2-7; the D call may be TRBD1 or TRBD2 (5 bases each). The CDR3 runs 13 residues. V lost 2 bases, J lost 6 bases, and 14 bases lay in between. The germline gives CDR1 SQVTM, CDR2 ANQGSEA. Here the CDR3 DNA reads TGCAGCGTTGAATACAGGAGGCCCAGCGAGCAGTACTTC. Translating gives CSVEYRRPSEQYF.

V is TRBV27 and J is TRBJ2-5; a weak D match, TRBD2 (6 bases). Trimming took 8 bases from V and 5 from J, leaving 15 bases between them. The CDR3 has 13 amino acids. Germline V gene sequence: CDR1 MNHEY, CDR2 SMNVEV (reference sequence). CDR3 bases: TGTGCCAGCCGAACTAGCTCTGGGGAGACCCAGTACTTC. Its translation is CASRTSSGETQYF.

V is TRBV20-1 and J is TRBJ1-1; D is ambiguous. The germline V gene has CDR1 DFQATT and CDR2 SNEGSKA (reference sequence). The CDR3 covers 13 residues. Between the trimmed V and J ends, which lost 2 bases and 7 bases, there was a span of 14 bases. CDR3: CSARFRPGIEAFF. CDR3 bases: TGCAGTGCTAGATTCCGGCCGGGGATTGAAGCTTTCTTT.

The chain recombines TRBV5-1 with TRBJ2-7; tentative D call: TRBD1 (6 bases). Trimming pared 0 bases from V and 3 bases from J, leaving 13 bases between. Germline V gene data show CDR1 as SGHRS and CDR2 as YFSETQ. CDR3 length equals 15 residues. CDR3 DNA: TGCGCCAGCAGCTTGGCCGCAGACAGGATCTACGAGCAGTACTTC. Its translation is CASSLAADRIYEQYF.

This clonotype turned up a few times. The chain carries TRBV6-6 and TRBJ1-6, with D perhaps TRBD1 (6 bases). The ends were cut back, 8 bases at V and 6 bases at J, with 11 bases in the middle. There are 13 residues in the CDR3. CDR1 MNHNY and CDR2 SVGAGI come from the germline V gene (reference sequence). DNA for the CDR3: TGTGCCAGCGCAGACAGGAGTAATTCACCCCTCCACTTT. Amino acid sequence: CASADRSNSPLHF.

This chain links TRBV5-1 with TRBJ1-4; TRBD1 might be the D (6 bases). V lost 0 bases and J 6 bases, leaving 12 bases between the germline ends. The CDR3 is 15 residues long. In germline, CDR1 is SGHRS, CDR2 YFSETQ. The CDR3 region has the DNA TGCGCCAGCAGCTTGGGGACAGCAATGGATGAAAAACTGTTTTTT. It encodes CASSLGTAMDEKLFF.

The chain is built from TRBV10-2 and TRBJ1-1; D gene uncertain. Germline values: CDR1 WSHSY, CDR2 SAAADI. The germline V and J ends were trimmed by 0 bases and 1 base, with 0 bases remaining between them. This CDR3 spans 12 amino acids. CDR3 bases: TGCGCCAGCAGTGAGTCGAACACTGAAGCTTTCTTT. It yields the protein CASSESNTEAFF.

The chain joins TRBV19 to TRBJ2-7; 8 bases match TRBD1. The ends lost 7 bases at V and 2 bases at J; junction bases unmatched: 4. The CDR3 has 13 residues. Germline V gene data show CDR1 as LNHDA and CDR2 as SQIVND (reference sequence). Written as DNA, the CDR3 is TGTGCCAGTATGGGGGACAGGACCTACGAGCAGTACTTC. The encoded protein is CASMGDRTYEQYF.

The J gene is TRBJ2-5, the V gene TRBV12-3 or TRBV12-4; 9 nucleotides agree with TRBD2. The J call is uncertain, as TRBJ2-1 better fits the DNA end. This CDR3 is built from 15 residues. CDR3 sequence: CASSLGSAGGNEQFF. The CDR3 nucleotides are TGTGCCAGCAGTTTAGGTTCGGCGGGGGGGAATGAGCAGTTCTTC.

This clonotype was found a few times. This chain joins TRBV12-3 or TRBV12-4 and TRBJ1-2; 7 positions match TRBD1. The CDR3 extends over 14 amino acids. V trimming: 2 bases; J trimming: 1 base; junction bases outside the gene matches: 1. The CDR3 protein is CASSLNRGNYGYTF. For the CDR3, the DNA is TGTGCCAGCAGTTTAAACAGGGGTAACTATGGCTACACCTTC.

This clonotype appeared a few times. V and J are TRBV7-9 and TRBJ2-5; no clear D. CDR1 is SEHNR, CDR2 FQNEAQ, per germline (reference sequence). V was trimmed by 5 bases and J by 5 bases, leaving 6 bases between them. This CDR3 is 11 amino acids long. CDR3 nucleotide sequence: TGTGCCAGCAGCCGAGCGGAGACCCAGTACTTC. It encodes CASSRAETQYF.

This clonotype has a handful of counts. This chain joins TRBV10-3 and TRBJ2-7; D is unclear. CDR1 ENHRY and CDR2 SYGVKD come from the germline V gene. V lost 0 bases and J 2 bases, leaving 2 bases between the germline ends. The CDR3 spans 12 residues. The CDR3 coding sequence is TGTGCCATCAGTGAGTCCCCCTACGAGCAGTACTTC. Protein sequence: CAISESPYEQYF.

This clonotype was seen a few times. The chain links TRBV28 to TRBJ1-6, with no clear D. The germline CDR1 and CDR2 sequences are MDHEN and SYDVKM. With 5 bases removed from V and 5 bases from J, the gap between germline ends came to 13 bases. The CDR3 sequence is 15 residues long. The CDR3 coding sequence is TGTGCCAGCAGTCTCGGGGTGGCCGATAATTCACCCCTCCACTTT. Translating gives CASSLGVADNSPLHF. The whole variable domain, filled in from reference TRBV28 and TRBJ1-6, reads DVKVTQSSRYLVKRTGEKVFLECVQDMDHENMFWYRQDPGLGLRLIYFSYDVKMKEKGDIPEGYSVSREKKERFSLILESASTNQTSMYLCASSLGVADNSPLHFGNGTRLTVT.

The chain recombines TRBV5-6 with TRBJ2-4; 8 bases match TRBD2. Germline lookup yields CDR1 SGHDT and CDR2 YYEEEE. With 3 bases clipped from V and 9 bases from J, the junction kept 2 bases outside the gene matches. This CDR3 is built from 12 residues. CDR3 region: CASSSAGGIQYF. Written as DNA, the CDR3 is TGTGCCAGCAGCTCGGCGGGAGGCATTCAGTACTTC.

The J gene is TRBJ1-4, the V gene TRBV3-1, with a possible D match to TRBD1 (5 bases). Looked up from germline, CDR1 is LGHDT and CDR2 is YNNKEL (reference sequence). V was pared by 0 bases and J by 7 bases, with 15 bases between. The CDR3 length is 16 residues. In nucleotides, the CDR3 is TGTGCCAGCAGCCAAGATTATCGGGGGAGGGGTGAAAAACTGTTTTTT. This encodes CASSQDYRGRGEKLFF.